The 15 T cell receptor beta chains listed next were all sequenced from one sample in a study of cytomegalovirus exposure and HLA in healthy donors. TCRdb's copy holds only in-frame clones and misses some; the assay was immunoSEQ multiplex PCR. The sample consists of some 140,000 clones, around four fifths of them appearing once. Sequencing used PBMCs. All receptors derive from a man aged 30-40 years in good health and CMV-seropositive.

This chain connects TRBV10-3 to TRBJ2-7, with D possibly being TRBD1 (5 bases). V gave up 3 bases and J gave up 4 bases, with 16 bases separating them. Germline assignment: CDR1 ENHRY and CDR2 SYGVKD. The CDR3 spans 15 residues. The CDR3: CAISDPTRASYEQYF. The DNA for the CDR3 is TGTGCCATCAGTGACCCCACCAGGGCCTCTTACGAGCAGTACTTC.

The chain has TRBV7-9 and TRBJ2-1, with 7 bases fitting TRBD2. Germline CDR1 is SEHNR and CDR2 is FQNEAQ (reference sequence). V shed 3 bases, J shed 2 bases, and the junction held 1 base outside the gene matches. This CDR3 has 14 residues. For the CDR3, the DNA is TGTGCCAGCAGCTTCCGGGGGGCCTACAATGAGCAGTTCTTC. Residues: CASSFRGAYNEQFF.

The chain joins TRBV5-1 to TRBJ2-2; D might be TRBD1 (6 bases). CDR1 is SGHRS, CDR2 YFSETQ, per germline. CDR3 length: 14 residues. V shed 0 bases and J shed 6 bases, with 9 bases lying between them. CDR3: CASSLAWTAGELFF. The DNA for the CDR3 is TGCGCCAGCAGCTTGGCATGGACAGCCGGGGAGCTGTTTTTT.

The chain combines TRBV5-1 with TRBJ2-2; TRBD1 matches 9 bases. There are 15 residues in the CDR3. V gave up 4 bases and J gave up 7 bases; unmatched junction bases: 8. Looked up from germline, CDR1 is SGHRS and CDR2 is YFSETQ. The CDR3 DNA follows: TGCGCCAGCAGCCCGGACAGGGGAGGCTTCGGGGAGCTGTTTTTT. Its translation: CASSPDRGGFGELFF.

The table lists this clone with a count of one. The CDR3 coding sequence is TGTGCCAGCAGCCTACAGGGACGGCCCTACGAGCAGTACTTC. Amino acids: CASSLQGRPYEQYF. The rearrangement uses TRBV7-9 and TRBJ2-7; D perhaps matches TRBD1 (6 bases). With 5 bases removed from V and 2 bases from J, the gap between germline ends came to 13 bases. This CDR3 has 14 residues. Germline CDR1 reads SEHNR; CDR2 reads FQNEAQ (reference sequence).

V usage is TRBV9 and J usage is TRBJ2-5; TRBD2 matches at 9 bases. Germline values: CDR1 SGDLS, CDR2 YYNGEE. With 0 bases clipped from V and 5 bases from J, the junction kept 8 bases outside the gene matches. CDR3 size: 16 residues. CDR3 DNA: TGTGCCAGCAGCGTAGCTGCGGGGGGGCAGTTGGAGACCCAGTACTTC. As protein: CASSVAAGGQLETQYF.

V usage is TRBV20-1 and J usage is TRBJ1-1, with D perhaps TRBD1 (5 bases). V was cut by 4 bases and J by 11 bases, with 14 bases left in between. Per germline, CDR1 DFQATT and CDR2 SNEGSKA (reference sequence). The length of the CDR3 is 11 residues. CDR3 amino acids: CSATRGEVAFF. The CDR3 DNA sequence: TGCAGTGCTACCCGAGGGGAGGTCGCTTTCTTT.

CDR3: CATTRDRMSYGYTF. The CDR3 DNA sequence: TGTGCCACGACCCGGGACAGGATGTCCTATGGCTACACCTTC. V gene TRBV2 combines with J gene TRBJ1-2; 8 bases agree with TRBD1. V trimming: 10 bases; J trimming: 4 bases; junction bases outside the gene matches: 11. Germline CDR1 is SNHLY and CDR2 is FYNNEI. This CDR3 comprises 14 residues.

This sequence joins TRBV10-3 and TRBJ1-2, with 7 bases matching TRBD1. V dropped 8 bases and J dropped 2; count of bases not matched to a gene: 14. The CDR3 runs 16 residues. Germline CDR1 reads ENHRY; CDR2 reads SYGVKD. CDR3 in amino acids: CAILADRAEGNYGYTF. CDR3 bases: TGTGCCATCCTAGCAGACAGGGCAGAAGGGAACTATGGCTACACCTTC.

V usage is TRBV20-1 and J usage is TRBJ2-3; TRBD1 agrees at 9 bases. Germline V lookup: CDR1 DFQATT, CDR2 SNEGSKA (reference sequence). This CDR3 is 11 amino acids long. V lost 4 bases and J lost 10; bases outside the gene matches: 3. The CDR3: CSANGQGSQYF. The CDR3, as DNA: TGCAGTGCTAACGGACAGGGGTCGCAGTATTTT.

The chain uses TRBV28 and TRBJ1-2; 7 nucleotides align to TRBD1. From germline, CDR1 is MDHEN and CDR2 SYDVKM. The CDR3 consists of 13 residues. The ends lost 5 bases at V and 3 bases at J; junction bases unmatched: 3. CDR3 coding DNA: TGTGCCAGCAGTAGGGGACAGCACTATGGCTACACCTTC. As protein: CASSRGQHYGYTF.

There are a few counts of this clone. The chain recombines TRBV18 with TRBJ2-1; 9 bases agree with TRBD2. V was pared by 6 bases and J by 6 bases, with 12 bases of the junction left unmatched. The CDR3 totals 16 residues. Per germline, CDR1 KGHSH and CDR2 LQKENI. This chain's CDR3 is CASSRPTSGTTNEQFF. CDR3 DNA: TGTGCCAGCTCGCGTCCGACTAGCGGAACAACCAATGAGCAGTTCTTC.

This chain connects TRBV5-4 to TRBJ2-3; 11 nucleotides agree with TRBD2. From germline, CDR1 is SGHNT and CDR2 YYREEE (reference sequence). The CDR3 is made up of 16 amino acids. Trimming cost V 4 bases and J 8 bases; bases outside gene matches: 12. The CDR3 loop reads CASSPVAGGPGGTQYF. CDR3 bases: TGTGCCAGCAGCCCAGTAGCGGGAGGGCCGGGTGGTACGCAGTATTTT.

The chain employs TRBV27 and TRBJ1-2; 9 bases map to TRBD1. CDR1 is MNHEY, CDR2 SMNVEV, per germline (reference sequence). This CDR3 comprises 15 residues. J was trimmed by 4 bases and V by 4 bases; bases with no gene match: 7. The chain's CDR3 is CASSSRDRESYGYTF. The CDR3 nucleotides read TGTGCCAGCAGTTCCCGGGACAGGGAGTCCTATGGCTACACCTTC.

This chain uses TRBV4-2 with TRBJ2-1; D may be TRBD2 (5 bases). Trimming took 2 bases from V and 0 from J, leaving 14 bases between them. The CDR3 contains 17 residues. Germline values: CDR1 LGHNA, CDR2 YNFKEQ. The CDR3 region has the DNA TGTGCCAGCAGCCAAAACCGAGGGATCGGCTCCTACAATGAGCAGTTCTTC. This translates into CASSQNRGIGSYNEQFF.